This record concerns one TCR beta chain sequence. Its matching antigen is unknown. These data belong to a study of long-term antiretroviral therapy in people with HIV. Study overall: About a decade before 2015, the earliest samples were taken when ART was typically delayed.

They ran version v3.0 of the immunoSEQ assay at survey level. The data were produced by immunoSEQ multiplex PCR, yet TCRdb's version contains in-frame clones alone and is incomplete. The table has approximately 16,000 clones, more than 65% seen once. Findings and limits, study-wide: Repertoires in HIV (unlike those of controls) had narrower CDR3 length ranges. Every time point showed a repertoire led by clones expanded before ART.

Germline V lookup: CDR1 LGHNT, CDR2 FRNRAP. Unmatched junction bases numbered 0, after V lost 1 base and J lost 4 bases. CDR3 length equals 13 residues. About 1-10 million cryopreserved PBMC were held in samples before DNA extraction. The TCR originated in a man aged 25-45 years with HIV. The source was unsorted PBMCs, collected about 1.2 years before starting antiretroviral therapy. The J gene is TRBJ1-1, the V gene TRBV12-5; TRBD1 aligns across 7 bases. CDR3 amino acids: CASGLEGATEAFF. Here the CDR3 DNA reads TGTGCTAGTGGTTTGGAGGGGGCCACTGAAGCTTTCTTT.